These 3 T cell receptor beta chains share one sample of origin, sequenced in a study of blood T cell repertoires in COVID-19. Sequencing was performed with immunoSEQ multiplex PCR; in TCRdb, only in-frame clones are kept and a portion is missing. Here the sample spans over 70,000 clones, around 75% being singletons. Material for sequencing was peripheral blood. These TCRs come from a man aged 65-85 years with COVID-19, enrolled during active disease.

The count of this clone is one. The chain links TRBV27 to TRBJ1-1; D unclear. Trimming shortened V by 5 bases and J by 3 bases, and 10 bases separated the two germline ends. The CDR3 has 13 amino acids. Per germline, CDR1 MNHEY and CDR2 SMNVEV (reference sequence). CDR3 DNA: TGTGCCAGCAGTACAGTATGGGACACTGAAGCTTTCTTT. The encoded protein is CASSTVWDTEAFF.

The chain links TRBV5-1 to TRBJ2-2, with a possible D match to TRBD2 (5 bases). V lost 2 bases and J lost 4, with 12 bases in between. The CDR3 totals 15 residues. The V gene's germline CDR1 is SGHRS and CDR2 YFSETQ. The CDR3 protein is CASSFGVGRTGELFF. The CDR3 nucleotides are TGCGCCAGCAGCTTCGGGGTAGGCCGCACCGGGGAGCTGTTTTTT.

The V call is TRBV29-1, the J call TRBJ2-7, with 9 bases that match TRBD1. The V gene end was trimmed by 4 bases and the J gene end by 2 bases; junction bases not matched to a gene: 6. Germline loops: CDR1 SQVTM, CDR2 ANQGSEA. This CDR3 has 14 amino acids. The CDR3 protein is CSVGPGTGTYEQYF. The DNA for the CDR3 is TGCAGCGTTGGGCCCGGGACAGGGACCTACGAGCAGTACTTC.